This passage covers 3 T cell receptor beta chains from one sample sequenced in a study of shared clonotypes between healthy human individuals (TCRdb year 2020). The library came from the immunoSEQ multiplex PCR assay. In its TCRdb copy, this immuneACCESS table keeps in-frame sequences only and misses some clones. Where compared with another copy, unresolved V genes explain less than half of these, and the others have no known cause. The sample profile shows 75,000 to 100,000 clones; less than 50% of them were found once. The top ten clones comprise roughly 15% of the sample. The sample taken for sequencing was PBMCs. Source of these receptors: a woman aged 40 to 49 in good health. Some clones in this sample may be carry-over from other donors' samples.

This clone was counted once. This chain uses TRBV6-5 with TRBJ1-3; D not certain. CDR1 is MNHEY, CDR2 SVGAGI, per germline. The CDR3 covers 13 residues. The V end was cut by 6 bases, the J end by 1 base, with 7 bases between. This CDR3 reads CASRTSSGNTIYF. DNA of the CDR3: TGTGCCAGCAGGACGAGTTCTGGAAACACCATATATTTT.

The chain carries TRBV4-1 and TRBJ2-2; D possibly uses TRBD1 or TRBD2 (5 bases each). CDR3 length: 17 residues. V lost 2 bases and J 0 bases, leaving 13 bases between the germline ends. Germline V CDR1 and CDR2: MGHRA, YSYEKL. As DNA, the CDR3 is TGCGCCAGCAGCCAACCCCGGGACGGTACGAACACCGGGGAGCTGTTTTTT. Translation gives CASSQPRDGTNTGELFF.

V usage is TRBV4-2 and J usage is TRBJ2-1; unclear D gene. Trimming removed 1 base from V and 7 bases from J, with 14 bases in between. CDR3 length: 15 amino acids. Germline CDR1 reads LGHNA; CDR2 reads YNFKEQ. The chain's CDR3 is CASSQVSSGWNEQFF. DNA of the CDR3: TGTGCCAGCAGCCAAGTCTCTAGTGGGTGGAATGAGCAGTTCTTC.